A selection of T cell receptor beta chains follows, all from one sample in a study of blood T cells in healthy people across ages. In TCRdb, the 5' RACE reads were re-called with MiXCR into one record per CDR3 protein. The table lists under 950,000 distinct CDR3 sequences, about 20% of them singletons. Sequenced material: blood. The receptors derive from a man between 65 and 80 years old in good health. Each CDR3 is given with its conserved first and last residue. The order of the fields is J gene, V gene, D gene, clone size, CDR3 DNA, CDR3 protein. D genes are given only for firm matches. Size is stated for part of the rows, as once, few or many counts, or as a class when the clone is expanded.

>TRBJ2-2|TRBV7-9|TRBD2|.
TGTGCCAGCAGCTTATCAGGCGGGAGGAGAGCCGGGGAGCTGTTTTTT
CASSLSGGRRAGELFF
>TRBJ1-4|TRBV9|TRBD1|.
TGTGCCAGCAGCCGTAGAGGGACAGGCCTTGAAAAACTGTTTTTT
CASSRRGTGLEKLFF
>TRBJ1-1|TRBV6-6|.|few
TGTGCCAGCAGTTACGGTACTCTGGACACTGAAGCTTTCTTT
CASSYGTLDTEAFF
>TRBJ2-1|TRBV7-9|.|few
TGTGTCAGCAGCTTAGCGGACAGCAATGAGCAGTTCTTC
CVSSLADSNEQFF
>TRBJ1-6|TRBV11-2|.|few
TGTGCCAGCAGCTCGGGGTGGGTTGATTCACCCCTCCACTTT
CASSSGWVDSPLHF
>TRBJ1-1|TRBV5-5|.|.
TGTGCCAGCAGCTTGGATTTGGGGATGGGCACTGAAGCTTTCTTT
CASSLDLGMGTEAFF
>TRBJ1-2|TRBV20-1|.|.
TGCAGTGCCCGGGGGCCGGAGGTGGGCTACACCTTC
CSARGPEVGYTF
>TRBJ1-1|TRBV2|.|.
TGTGCCAGCAGCCTCCGGGACACCTGGGGGACTGAAGCTTTCTTT
CASSLRDTWGTEAFF
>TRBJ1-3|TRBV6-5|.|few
TGTGCCAGCAGTACAAACAGGGCTTCTGGAAACACCATATATTTT
CASSTNRASGNTIYF
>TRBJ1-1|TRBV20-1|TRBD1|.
TGCAGTGCCGCAGGGGGGAACACTGAAGCTTTCTTT
CSAAGGNTEAFF
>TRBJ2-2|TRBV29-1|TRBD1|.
TGCAGCGTTGACCGGGACAGAACGAACACCGGGGAGCTGTTTTTT
CSVDRDRTNTGELFF
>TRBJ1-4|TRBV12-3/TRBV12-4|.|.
TGTGCCAGCAGAATAGGGAATGAAAAACTGTTTTTT
CASRIGNEKLFF
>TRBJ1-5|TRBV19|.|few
TGTGCCAGTTCTACCGAGGGCAATCAGCCCCAGCATTTT
CASSTEGNQPQHF
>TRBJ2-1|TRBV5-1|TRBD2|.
TGCGCCAGCAGCACGCGGGGGGGCTTAGATGAGCAGCTCTTC
CASSTRGGLDEQLF
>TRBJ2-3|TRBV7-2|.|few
TGTGCCAGCAGCTTAGACAGGGCGTCAGATACGCAGTATTTT
CASSLDRASDTQYF
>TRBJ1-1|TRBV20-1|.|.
TGCAGTGCCGGGGTACCGAACACTGAAGCTTTCTTT
CSAGVPNTEAFF
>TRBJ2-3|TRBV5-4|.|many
TGTGCCAGCAGCGTTCCTAGCGCTAGCACAGATACGCAGTATTTT
CASSVPSASTDTQYF
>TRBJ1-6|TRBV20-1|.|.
TGCAGTGCTAGAGGCACCTACTCCTATAATTCACCCCTCCACTTT
CSARGTYSYNSPLHF
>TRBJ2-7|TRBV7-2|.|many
TGTGCCAGCAGCACCTACTCCGGGACACGCGAGCAGTACTTC
CASSTYSGTREQYF
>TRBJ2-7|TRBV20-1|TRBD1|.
TGCAGTGCCACCACGGACAGGGGATGGAACGAGCAGTACTTC
CSATTDRGWNEQYF
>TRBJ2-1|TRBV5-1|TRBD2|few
TGCGCCAGCAGCCAGGGGACTAGCGGGAGTCATGAGCAGTTCTTC
CASSQGTSGSHEQFF
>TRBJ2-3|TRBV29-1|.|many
TGCAGCGTGGCCTTGACAGATACGCAGTATTTT
CSVALTDTQYF
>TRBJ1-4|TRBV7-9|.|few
TGTGCCAGCAGCTCCCAAAAGGGCGTTTTGGAAAAACTGTTTTTT
CASSSQKGVLEKLFF
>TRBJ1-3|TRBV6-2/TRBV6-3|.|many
TGTGCCAGCAGTTACGGTAGCTCTGGAAACACCATATATTTT
CASSYGSSGNTIYF
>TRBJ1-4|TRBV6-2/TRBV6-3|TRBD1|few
TGTGCCACCTTGGACAGGGCCCTTTTCAACGAAAAACTGTTTTTT
CATLDRALFNEKLFF
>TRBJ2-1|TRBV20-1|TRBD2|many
TGCAGTGCCCCGGGACTAGCGGATGAGCAGTTCTTC
CSAPGLADEQFF
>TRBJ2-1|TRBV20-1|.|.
TGCAGTGCTAGAGTGTCCGGGGGTGTTTACAATGAGCAGTTCTTC
CSARVSGGVYNEQFF
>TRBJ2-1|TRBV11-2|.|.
TGTGCCACCAGGGACGGGGCCGGTGAGCAGTTCTTC
CATRDGAGEQFF
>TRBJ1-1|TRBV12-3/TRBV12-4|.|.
TGTGCCAGCAGCTTTGGGACGCGGACTGAAGCTTTCTTT
CASSFGTRTEAFF
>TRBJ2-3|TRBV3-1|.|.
TGTGCCAGCAGCCAAATGGGGTACGCAGATACGCAGTATTTT
CASSQMGYADTQYF
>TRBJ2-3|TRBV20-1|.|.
TGCAGTGCTAGAGAAGGCGGCAAGGGCACAGATACGCAGTATTTT
CSAREGGKGTDTQYF
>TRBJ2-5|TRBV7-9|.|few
TGTGCCAGCGGCGGTTCTAGTGCCAAAGAGACCCAGTACTTC
CASGGSSAKETQYF
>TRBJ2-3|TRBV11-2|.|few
TGTGCCAGCAGCTTAACGGACCGTCCACCAGATACGCAGTATTTT
CASSLTDRPPDTQYF
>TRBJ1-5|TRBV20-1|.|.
TGCAGTGCTGGAGGGTCCGGGACCTTTGAGGATCCCCAGCATTTT
CSAGGSGTFEDPQHF
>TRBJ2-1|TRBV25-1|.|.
TGTGCCAGCAGTGAGATTTCGGGACCGCCCCATGAGCAGTTCTTC
CASSEISGPPHEQFF
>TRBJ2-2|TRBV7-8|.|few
TGTGCCAGCAGCCACGGCCCAGGGGCCGGGGAGCTGTTTTTT
CASSHGPGAGELFF
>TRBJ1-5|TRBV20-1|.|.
TGCAGTGCTAGGGGGCCCAATCAGCCCCAGCATTTT
CSARGPNQPQHF
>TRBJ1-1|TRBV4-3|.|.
TGCGCCAGCAGCCAAATGGAACGGGCGGAAGCTTTCTTT
CASSQMERAEAFF
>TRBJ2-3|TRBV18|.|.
TGTGCCAGCTCACCAGTGAAGGCAACTACTCGCACAGATACGCAGTATTTT
CASSPVKATTRTDTQYF
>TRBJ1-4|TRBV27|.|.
TGTGCCAGCAGTTTGGTGGGTGCAGCTAATGAAAAACTGTTTTTT
CASSLVGAANEKLFF
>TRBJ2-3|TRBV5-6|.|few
TGTGCCAGCACCCTTGGCGCAGATACGCAGTATTTT
CASTLGADTQYF
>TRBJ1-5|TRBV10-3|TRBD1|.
TGTGCCATCAGTGAGGGGGACAGCTTGAGCAATCAGCCCCAGCATTTT
CAISEGDSLSNQPQHF
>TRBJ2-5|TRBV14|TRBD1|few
TGTGCCAGCAGCCGCCGGACAGGAATGCAAGAGACCCAGTACTTC
CASSRRTGMQETQYF
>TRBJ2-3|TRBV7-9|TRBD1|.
TGTGCCAGCAGCTTACTGGGACAGGACTTCACAGATACGCAGTATTTT
CASSLLGQDFTDTQYF
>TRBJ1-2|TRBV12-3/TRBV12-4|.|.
TGTGCCAGCGTGGACTTGGACGGTAACTATGGCTACACCTTC
CASVDLDGNYGYTF
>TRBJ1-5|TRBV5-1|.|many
TGCGCCAGCAGCTTGGGCTCTGGGCAGCCCCAGCATTTT
CASSLGSGQPQHF
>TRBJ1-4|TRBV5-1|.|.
TGCGCCAGCAGCTTGGAAGGATCTGATGAAAAACTGTTTTTT
CASSLEGSDEKLFF
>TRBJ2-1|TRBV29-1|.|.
TGCAGCGTTGAGGGTTGGAGGGACCGCGAGCAGTTCTTC
CSVEGWRDREQFF
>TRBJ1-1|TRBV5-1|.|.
TGCGCCAGCAGCTTTGAGGGGCAGGGCACTGAAGCTTTCTTT
CASSFEGQGTEAFF
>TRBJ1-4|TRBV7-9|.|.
TGTGCCAGCAGCCGGGACAACCATCGGGTTGGACTGTTTTTT
CASSRDNHRVGLFF
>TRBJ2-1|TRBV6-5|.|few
TGTGCCGTGCATGGGCCCGCCTACAATGAGCAGTTCTTC
CAVHGPAYNEQFF
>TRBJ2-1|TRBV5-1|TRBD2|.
TGCGCCAGCAGCTCGCCTAGCGGGGGGGCCGGAGATGAGCAGTTCTTC
CASSSPSGGAGDEQFF
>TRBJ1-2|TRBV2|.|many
TGTGCCAGCAGCTCAAACAGGGAGGGCTATGGCTACACCTTC
CASSSNREGYGYTF
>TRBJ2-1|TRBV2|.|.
TGTGCCAGCAGTGAAAGGGGCATGGAATGGAATGAGCAGTTCTTC
CASSERGMEWNEQFF
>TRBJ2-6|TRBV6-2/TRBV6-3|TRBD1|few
TGTGCCAGCCACAGGGGTGGCTCTGGGGCCAACGTCCTGACTTTC
CASHRGGSGANVLTF
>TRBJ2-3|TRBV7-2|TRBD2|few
TGTGCCAGCAGCTTACTAGCGGACCGGGATACGCAGTATTTT
CASSLLADRDTQYF
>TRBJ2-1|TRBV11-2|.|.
TGTGCCAGCAGCCGTAGGGGGGCCTCCTACAATGAGCAGTTCTTC
CASSRRGASYNEQFF
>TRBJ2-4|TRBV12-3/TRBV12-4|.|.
TGTGCCGGCAGTCCCGGCCCAACGGTTCAGTACTTC
CAGSPGPTVQYF
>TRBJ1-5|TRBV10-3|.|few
TGTGCCATCAGTGAGTCGGGGCAGGGTAATCAGCCCCAGCATTTT
CAISESGQGNQPQHF